This T cell receptor beta chain was profiled in a study of beta chain features in type 1 diabetes. Findings and limits, study-wide: Among patients with Type 1 diabetes, TCRB CDR3s were moderately but significantly shorter in every one of the four CD4+ subsets. Patients and controls would share equally any PCR tilt toward shorter templates.

This clone has a handful of counts. Its target is not known. Of the isolated RNA, all was reverse transcribed, and so the sequenced material was expressed TCRB transcripts. Some clones are missing from TCRdb's copy, which holds only in-frame ones; the method was immunoSEQ multiplex PCR. Among about 240,000 clones listed, approximately 15% were seen once. Losses at the gene ends were 4 bases for V and 5 bases for J; bases not matched to a gene: 6. The CDR3 covers 15 residues. Per germline, CDR1 SGHVS and CDR2 FNYEAQ. This sequence joins TRBV7-6 and TRBJ2-5; 11 positions match TRBD1. Sequencing was done on a sample of naive CD4+ T cells from blood. This receptor was obtained from a man aged 25 to 45 with type 1 diabetes. This CDR3 is CASSSDRGHGETQYF. The CDR3 bases are TGTGCCAGCAGCTCGGACAGGGGGCACGGGGAGACCCAGTACTTC.